Reported below is one TCR beta chain. The antigen remains undetermined. Combining a sample-barcoded 5' primer with a J-beta primer mix, a second PCR ran for about 7 to 12 cycles. TCRdb independently ran MiXCR on the 5' RACE reads; one entry per CDR3 protein. The sample holds around 1.5 million distinct CDR3 sequences, around two fifths seen once. This specimen belongs to a study of blood T cells in healthy people across ages. The germline V and J ends were trimmed by 7 bases and 0 bases, with 8 bases remaining between them. Germline V lookup: CDR1 SGHTA, CDR2 FQGNSA. The CDR3 has 13 residues. Points from the study as a whole: Among long-lived donors, naive CD4+ cells were more numerous and diversity higher than in aged donors.

This TCR was sampled from a woman aged 18 to 35 in good health. Sequencing was done on a sample of blood. The chain joins TRBV7-2 to TRBJ2-3; D possibly matches TRBD1 or TRBD2 (6 bases each). CDR3 nucleotide sequence: TGTGCCAGCAAGGGGGGCAGCACAGATACGCAGTATTTT. The encoded protein is CASKGGSTDTQYF.